The 25 T cell receptor beta chains below all came from one sample that was sequenced in a study of blood T cell repertoires in COVID-19. Generated by immunoSEQ multiplex PCR, the TCRdb table keeps only in-frame clones and is missing some. The sample yields 430,000 or so clones, approximately 87% seen once. Sequencing used PBMCs or T cells enriched from blood (not recorded which). The receptors stem from a woman in her 40s who had recovered from COVID-19.

This chain uses TRBV6-6 with TRBJ2-2; 7 bases match TRBD1. The J segment lost 4 bases and the V segment lost 8 bases, leaving 4 bases of the junction unmatched. CDR1 MNHNY and CDR2 SVGAGI come from the germline V gene (reference sequence). The CDR3 consists of 13 residues. The CDR3 region is CASGGQFTGELFF. In nucleotides, the CDR3 is TGTGCCAGCGGGGGACAGTTCACCGGGGAGCTGTTTTTT.

To note about this clone: Different DNA sequences within this sample yield the same CDR3. The chain couples TRBV7-2 to TRBJ2-3; no definite D call. The CDR3 extends over 14 amino acids. Germline loops: CDR1 SGHTA, CDR2 FQGNSA. Trimming took 4 bases from V and 1 from J, leaving 9 bases between them. The CDR3 nucleotides read TGTGCCAGCAGCTCCTCTTCAGGCACAGATACGCAGTATTTT. It yields the protein CASSSSSGTDTQYF.

With regard to this clone: Distinct nucleotide sequences in the sample also encode this CDR3. This chain joins TRBV18 and TRBJ2-7, with TRBD1 matching over 7 bases. This CDR3 has 14 amino acids. Germline assignment: CDR1 KGHSH and CDR2 LQKENI. Trimming took 3 bases from V and 2 from J; bases not matched to a gene: 4. CDR3 nucleotides: TGTGCCAGCTCACCTGGTCAGGGGGCCTACGAGCAGTACTTC. Amino acid sequence: CASSPGQGAYEQYF.

This sequence joins TRBV27 and TRBJ2-5; D gene unclear. This CDR3 is built from 13 residues. V lost 0 bases and J lost 7, with 9 bases in between. Germline V CDR1 and CDR2: MNHEY, SMNVEV (reference sequence). In nucleotides, the CDR3 is TGTGCCAGCAGTTTATCCCCCCAGTGGACCCAGTACTTC. It specifies CASSLSPQWTQYF.

V is TRBV5-1 and J is TRBJ1-2; TRBD1 aligns across 9 bases. The CDR3 is 13 amino acids. Trimming at V came to 3 bases and at J to 6 bases, leaving 3 bases not matched to a gene. Per germline, CDR1 SGHRS and CDR2 YFSETQ. The chain's CDR3 is CASSSGTGNGYTF. The DNA for the CDR3 is TGCGCCAGCAGCTCCGGGACAGGGAATGGCTACACCTTC.

The chain couples TRBV19 to TRBJ1-1; no firm D call. CDR1 and CDR2 from the germline V gene are LNHDA and SQIVND (reference sequence). The V gene lost 0 bases and the J gene lost 0 bases, with 8 bases spanning the gap. The CDR3 sequence is 15 residues long. CDR3 sequence (DNA): TGTGCCAGTAGTATAGAGGAGGGTTTGAACACTGAAGCTTTCTTT. Encoded protein: CASSIEEGLNTEAFF.

This clone has just a few counts. The V call is TRBV19, the J call TRBJ1-1; the D gene is possibly TRBD1 (5 bases). Germline V gene lookup returns CDR1 LNHDA and CDR2 SQIVND (reference sequence). The CDR3 is 14 amino acids. V lost 9 bases and J lost 1, with 15 bases in between. Here the CDR3 reads CASRPRRENTEAFF. The CDR3 nucleotides read TGTGCCAGCAGGCCTCGCAGGGAGAACACTGAAGCTTTCTTT. Combining the CDR3 with reference TRBV19 and TRBJ1-1 gives the whole variable domain DGGITQSPKYLFRKEGQNVTLSCEQNLNHDAMYWYRQDPGQGLRLIYYSQIVNDFQKGDIAEGYSVSREKKESFPLTVTSAQKNPTAFYLCASRPRRENTEAFFGQGTRLTVV.

J is TRBJ1-3 and V is TRBV2; D is undetermined. This CDR3 has 14 amino acids. V was clipped by 6 bases and J by 12 bases, with 21 bases between them. Germline lookup yields CDR1 SNHLY and CDR2 FYNNEI. Here the CDR3 DNA reads TGTGCCAGCAGCGATCTGCTTGACTTTTTAAACATATATTTT. Its protein product is CASSDLLDFLNIYF.

CDR3: CASSYDRAYRALHF. The CDR3 region has the DNA TGTGCCAGCAGTTACGACAGGGCCTACAGGGCCCTCCACTTT. V gene TRBV6-2 or TRBV6-3 combines with J gene TRBJ1-6; TRBD1 matches at 7 bases. This CDR3 spans 14 amino acids. The germline V gene encodes CDR1 MNHEY and CDR2 SVGEGT. J gave up 14 bases and V 2 bases, and 9 bases lay outside the gene matches.

J is TRBJ1-1 and V is TRBV7-9, with TRBD1 as a possible D gene (5 bases). Deletions cut 5 bases from V and 1 base from J, with 14 bases between. The CDR3 runs to 15 residues. Looked up from germline, CDR1 is SEHNR and CDR2 is FQNEAQ (reference sequence). This CDR3 reads CASSREAGRNTEAFF. CDR3 DNA sequence: TGTGCCAGCAGCCGAGAGGCGGGACGGAACACTGAAGCTTTCTTT.

The rearrangement uses TRBV7-9 and TRBJ1-1; D is perhaps TRBD1 (5 bases). Germline V gene data show CDR1 as SEHNR and CDR2 as FQNEAQ (reference sequence). V was trimmed by 3 bases and J by 3 bases, leaving 14 bases between them. The CDR3 has 15 residues. CDR3 loop: CASSLSGPGDTEAFF. As DNA, the CDR3 is TGTGCCAGCAGCTTGTCGGGGCCGGGGGACACTGAAGCTTTCTTT.

The J gene is TRBJ2-3, the V gene TRBV5-1; 10 bases align to TRBD1. The V gene's germline CDR1 is SGHRS and CDR2 YFSETQ. The ends lost 3 bases at V and 1 base at J; junction bases unmatched: 2. The CDR3 totals 15 residues. CDR3 sequence (DNA): TGCGCCAGCAGCTGGACAGGGGGAGGCACAGATACGCAGTATTTT. Translated, it gives CASSWTGGGTDTQYF.

V usage is TRBV13 and J usage is TRBJ2-7; 12 bases match TRBD2. V shed 5 bases and J 5 bases; nucleotides not matched to a gene: 10. Germline V lookup: CDR1 PRHDT, CDR2 FYEKMQ (reference sequence). This CDR3 region has 16 residues. The CDR3 sequence is CASSAPTSGRFHEQYF. The CDR3 DNA reads as TGTGCCAGCAGCGCCCCAACTAGCGGGAGGTTCCACGAGCAGTACTTC. Full variable domain (outside the CDR3, taken from reference TRBV13 and TRBJ2-7): AAGVIQSPRHLIKEKRETATLKCYPIPRHDTVYWYQQGPGQDPQFLISFYEKMQSDKGSIPDRFSAQQFSDYHSELNMSSLELGDSALYFCASSAPTSGRFHEQYFGPGTRLTVT.

The V call is TRBV5-1, the J call TRBJ1-4; D might be TRBD1 (6 bases). Looked up from germline, CDR1 is SGHRS and CDR2 is YFSETQ. Trimming stripped 1 base from V and 4 bases from J, with 11 bases between. CDR3 length equals 15 residues. CDR3 region: CASSLIGQSNEKLFF. CDR3 in DNA: TGCGCCAGCAGCTTGATCGGACAGAGTAATGAAAAACTGTTTTTT.

This clone was recorded once. This sequence joins TRBV7-2 and TRBJ2-1, with D perhaps TRBD2 (6 bases). The CDR3 is made up of 17 amino acids. V lost 5 bases and J 2 bases, leaving 19 bases between the germline ends. Germline loops: CDR1 SGHTA, CDR2 FQGNSA. CDR3: CASSQLYTEGPYNEQFF. The CDR3 coding sequence is TGTGCCAGCAGCCAACTGTATACGGAGGGACCCTACAATGAGCAGTTCTTC.

The chain recombines TRBV12-3 or TRBV12-4 with TRBJ1-4; possible D gene TRBD1, 5 bases. The length of the CDR3 is 13 residues. V shed 10 bases and J shed 4 bases, with 13 bases lying between them. The CDR3 loop is CATTGHFNEKLFF. In DNA, the CDR3 is TGTGCCACCACCGGACACTTTAATGAAAAACTGTTTTTT.

The chain has TRBV18 and TRBJ2-1; 10 bases are a match to TRBD2. The CDR3 runs 14 residues. Germline assignment: CDR1 KGHSH and CDR2 LQKENI. Trimming took 7 bases from V and 8 from J; bases not matched to a gene: 8. The CDR3 coding sequence is TGTGCCAGCTGGGTAACTAGCGGGAACCATGAGCAGTTCTTC. Its translation: CASWVTSGNHEQFF.

The chain links TRBV28 to TRBJ1-1; 7 positions agree with TRBD1. Germline assignment: CDR1 MDHEN and CDR2 SYDVKM. With 8 bases clipped from V and 0 bases from J, the junction kept 9 bases outside the gene matches. The CDR3 is made up of 15 amino acids. DNA for the CDR3: TGTGCCAGCCAGGCCCCGGGACAGATGAACACTGAAGCTTTCTTT. It yields the protein CASQAPGQMNTEAFF.

V gene TRBV19 combines with J gene TRBJ2-7; 10 bases line up with TRBD2. The germline V gene has CDR1 LNHDA and CDR2 SQIVND (reference sequence). The V and J ends lost 6 bases and 1 base, in that order; junction bases with no gene match: 3. The CDR3 runs to 14 residues. The CDR3, as DNA: TGTGCCAGTAGCCTACTAGCGGGATCCTACGAGCAGTACTTC. Protein: CASSLLAGSYEQYF.

For this clone: Other DNA sequences within the sample encode an identical CDR3. The chain is built from TRBV5-1 and TRBJ1-1, with D possibly TRBD1 on 6 matching bases. This CDR3 comprises 13 residues. Trimming took off 0 bases at V and 5 bases at J, with 8 bases between the two ends. Germline values: CDR1 SGHRS, CDR2 YFSETQ. The CDR3 coding sequence is TGCGCCAGCAGCTTGGGTACAGGGACTGAAGCTTTCTTT. Translation gives CASSLGTGTEAFF.

The rearrangement uses TRBV5-4 and TRBJ2-2; D is possibly TRBD1 (10 bases). The germline V and J ends were trimmed by 9 bases and 6 bases, with 33 bases remaining between them. CDR1 and CDR2 (germline): SGHNT, YYREEE (reference sequence). The length of the CDR3 is 19 residues. CDR3 loop: CANFDRGLGLAGVAGELFF. The CDR3 coding sequence is TGTGCCAATTTCGACAGGGGGCTTGGGTTAGCGGGAGTCGCCGGGGAGCTGTTTTTT.

This chain links TRBV5-8 with TRBJ2-2, with D maybe TRBD2 (5 bases). CDR3 length: 19 amino acids. Germline V gene lookup returns CDR1 SGHTS and CDR2 YDEGEE. V was pared by 2 bases and J by 0 bases, with 20 bases between. The CDR3 spells CASSFLLGRTSANTGELFF. CDR3 coding DNA: TGTGCCAGCAGCTTCCTATTGGGGAGAACAAGCGCGAACACCGGGGAGCTGTTTTTT.

This clone was detected a few times. This chain uses TRBV4-1 with TRBJ2-1, with D maybe TRBD2 (5 bases). The V gene lost 1 base and the J gene lost 1 base, with 11 bases spanning the gap. From germline, CDR1 is MGHRA and CDR2 YSYEKL. The CDR3 contains 16 residues. The CDR3 loop reads CASSQGPERSYNEQFF. CDR3 DNA: TGCGCCAGCAGCCAAGGCCCCGAGCGGTCCTACAATGAGCAGTTCTTC.

This clone was recorded a few times. The J gene is TRBJ1-6, the V gene TRBV3-1 (or the pseudogene TRBV3-2); D remains ambiguous. V was trimmed by 8 bases and J by 13 bases, leaving 15 bases between them. This CDR3 is 12 amino acids long. Germline V gene data show CDR1 as LGHDT and CDR2 as YNNKEL (reference sequence). The CDR3 reads CASGGNPEPLHF. The CDR3 DNA reads as TGTGCCAGCGGAGGGAACCCGGAGCCCCTCCACTTT.

V usage is TRBV3-1 (or the pseudogene TRBV3-2) and J usage is TRBJ1-1; 8 bases are a match to TRBD1. This CDR3 is built from 16 residues. Germline-derived CDR1 and CDR2 are LGHDT and YNNKEL (reference sequence). The ends lost 5 bases at V and 0 bases at J; junction bases unmatched: 8. The CDR3: CASSTTGEVLNTEAFF. The CDR3 bases are TGTGCCAGCAGCACGACAGGGGAGGTCTTGAACACTGAAGCTTTCTTT.